Shown below are 18 T cell receptor beta chains from a single sample sequenced in a study of T-cell memory formation after mild COVID-19. From the 5' RACE reads, TCRdb called clonotypes with MiXCR, one entry per CDR3 protein. The sample consists of 550,000 to 600,000 distinct CDR3 sequences, roughly 20% of them appearing once. The sequenced sample consisted of PBMCs or a T cell subset sorted from them (not recorded which). These TCRs come from an adult woman who had mild COVID-19 (a few samples of this study predate the infection). Cell type and time point are not known.

This clonotype occurred a few times. CDR3 nucleotides: TGTGCCAGCAGCCCGAGGCCTAGCCCTGAGCAGTTCTTC. Translation gives CASSPRPSPEQFF. The chain carries TRBV5-6 and TRBJ2-1, with a possible D match to TRBD2 (5 bases). Trimming took 4 bases from V and 9 from J, leaving 14 bases between them. CDR3 size: 13 residues. Germline CDR1 SGHDT, CDR2 YYEEEE.

The chain uses TRBV7-6 and TRBJ1-5; D is unclear. Germline V gene lookup returns CDR1 SGHVS and CDR2 FNYEAQ. The CDR3 has 16 residues. Trimming removed 2 bases from V and 5 bases from J, with 16 bases in between. The CDR3 loop reads CASSLYHGLTDQPQHF. CDR3 DNA: TGTGCCAGCAGCTTATATCACGGACTGACGGATCAGCCCCAGCATTTT.

This clonotype was counted many times. This chain joins TRBV12-3 or TRBV12-4 and TRBJ2-5; D might be TRBD1 (5 bases). This CDR3 comprises 16 residues. V was shortened by 1 base and J by 1 base, with 13 bases between the two germline ends. CDR3 in amino acids: CASSLGQRNLQETQYF. In DNA form, the CDR3 reads TGTGCCAGCAGTTTAGGACAGAGAAACCTCCAAGAGACCCAGTACTTC.

CDR3 region: CASSQPSGVDTGELFF. The CDR3 bases are TGTGCCAGCAGTCAACCTTCCGGAGTGGACACCGGGGAGCTGTTTTTT. This rearrangement joins TRBV9 to TRBJ2-2; D gene uncertain. The germline gives CDR1 SGDLS, CDR2 YYNGEE. With 5 bases removed from V and 3 bases from J, the gap between germline ends came to 17 bases. The CDR3 spans 16 residues.

A few counts support this clonotype. The chain's CDR3 is CASSQGLAGGPGEQYF. The CDR3 nucleotides read TGCGCCAGCAGCCAGGGACTAGCGGGAGGGCCAGGCGAGCAGTACTTC. The chain has TRBV5-1 and TRBJ2-7; 16 nucleotides align to TRBD2. CDR1 and CDR2 (germline): SGHRS, YFSETQ. This CDR3 contains 16 residues. The ends lost 4 bases at V and 6 bases at J; junction bases unmatched: 7.

J is TRBJ2-4 and V is TRBV18; TRBD1 is a possible D gene (5 bases). The V end lost 0 bases, the J end lost 0 bases, and 9 bases lay between the germline ends. This CDR3 spans 16 amino acids. Germline V CDR1 and CDR2: KGHSH, LQKENI. DNA for the CDR3: TGTGCCAGCTCACCACCTATAGGGGAAGCCAAAAACATTCAGTACTTC. This encodes CASSPPIGEAKNIQYF.

This clonotype has only a few counts. The chain has TRBV19 and TRBJ1-3; D gene uncertain. Germline CDR1 reads LNHDA; CDR2 reads SQIVND (reference sequence). Trimming took 7 bases from V and 4 from J, leaving 14 bases between them. The CDR3 loop spans 14 amino acids. CDR3 sequence (DNA): TGTGCCAGTACGGGCGGGGTCCACGGAAACACCATATATTTT. This sequence encodes CASTGGVHGNTIYF. Drawing the rest from reference TRBV19 and TRBJ1-3, the complete variable domain is DGGITQSPKYLFRKEGQNVTLSCEQNLNHDAMYWYRQDPGQGLRLIYYSQIVNDFQKGDIAEGYSVSREKKESFPLTVTSAQKNPTAFYLCASTGGVHGNTIYFGEGSWLTVV.

This clonotype has a count of ten or more. The chain joins TRBV5-1 to TRBJ2-7, with 8 bases aligning to TRBD1. The V segment lost 3 bases and the J segment 2 bases; nucleotides outside the gene matches: 7. Per the germline V gene, CDR1 is SGHRS and CDR2 is YFSETQ. This CDR3 is built from 15 residues. The CDR3 nucleotides are TGCGCCAGCAGCTACGCTCCACAGGGGGCCTACGAGCAGTACTTC. Amino acids: CASSYAPQGAYEQYF.

The rearrangement links TRBV2 to TRBJ1-5, with D tentatively TRBD1 (5 bases). V dropped 6 bases and J dropped 4 bases, with 7 bases sitting between them. The CDR3 spans 12 residues. The germline V gene has CDR1 SNHLY and CDR2 FYNNEI. The CDR3 bases are TGTGCCAGCAGGGAGGGGAATCAGCCCCAGCATTTT. Amino acid sequence: CASREGNQPQHF. The whole variable domain, remainder taken from reference TRBV2 and TRBJ1-5, is EPEVTQTPSHQVTQMGQEVILRCVPISNHLYFYWYRQILGQKVEFLVSFYNNEISEKSEIFDDQFSVERPDGSNFTLKIRSTKLEDSAMYFCASREGNQPQHFGDGTRLSIL.

This clonotype was picked up many times. V and J are TRBV20-1 and TRBJ2-7, with 9 bases fitting TRBD2. Germline CDR1 and CDR2: DFQATT and SNEGSKA (reference sequence). CDR3 length equals 13 residues. The V gene end was trimmed by 7 bases and the J gene end by 0 bases; junction bases not matched to a gene: 4. The CDR3 coding sequence is TGCAGTGTGGATAGCGGGAGCTCCTACGAGCAGTACTTC. Protein: CSVDSGSSYEQYF.

This clonotype was counted only a few times. This chain joins TRBV10-3 and TRBJ2-5; 7 nucleotides line up with TRBD1. The CDR3 runs to 16 residues. The J segment lost 2 bases and the V segment lost 3 bases, leaving 9 bases of the junction unmatched. Germline assignment: CDR1 ENHRY and CDR2 SYGVKD. The CDR3 DNA reads TGTGCCATCAGTGAAACGGGGACAGAGAGACAAGAGACCCAGTACTTC. Its protein product is CAISETGTERQETQYF.

This clonotype was observed a few times. The chain is built from TRBV7-9 and TRBJ2-1, with a tentative D call TRBD1 (6 bases). This CDR3 spans 17 amino acids. V lost 4 bases and J 1 base, leaving 17 bases between the germline ends. Germline values: CDR1 SEHNR, CDR2 FQNEAQ (reference sequence). The CDR3 is CASSSHSRDTSYNEQFF. As DNA, the CDR3 is TGTGCCAGCAGCTCACACAGCCGGGACACTTCCTACAATGAGCAGTTCTTC.

The chain has TRBV12-3 or TRBV12-4 and TRBJ2-1; TRBD2 agrees at 8 bases. This CDR3 comprises 14 residues. V trimming: 7 bases; J trimming: 4 bases; junction bases outside the gene matches: 6. The CDR3 sequence: CASKPGLEYNEQFF. The CDR3 DNA is TGTGCCAGCAAACCGGGACTAGAGTACAATGAGCAGTTCTTC.

This clonotype was counted only a few times. The gene calls are TRBV7-8 and TRBJ1-5; D perhaps matches TRBD1 (5 bases). Looked up from germline, CDR1 is SGHVS and CDR2 is FQNEAQ. The CDR3 sequence is 14 residues long. V dropped 5 bases and J dropped 2 bases, with 10 bases sitting between them. Here the CDR3 DNA reads TGTGCCAGCAGCCCTATCAGGGGCAATCAGCCCCAGCATTTT. This encodes CASSPIRGNQPQHF.

V usage is TRBV6-2 or TRBV6-3 and J usage is TRBJ2-3; D is uncertain. V was clipped by 4 bases and J by 2 bases, with 10 bases between them. Germline V CDR1 and CDR2: MNHEY, SVGEGT. The CDR3 contains 14 residues. The chain's CDR3 is CASSSERYTDTQYF. The DNA for the CDR3 is TGTGCCAGCAGTTCCGAGAGGTACACAGATACGCAGTATTTT.

This clonotype was counted between two and nine times. This rearrangement joins TRBV7-2 to TRBJ2-1; either TRBD1 or TRBD2 may supply D (6 bases each). Trimming took off 5 bases at V and 2 bases at J, with 16 bases between the two ends. Germline V gene lookup returns CDR1 SGHTA and CDR2 FQGNSA. The length of the CDR3 is 16 residues. CDR3 amino acids: CASSPRGGQTYNEQFF. The CDR3 DNA reads as TGTGCCAGCAGCCCCCGTGGGGGGCAGACCTACAATGAGCAGTTCTTC.

The chain recombines TRBV29-1 with TRBJ2-5; 11 positions match TRBD2. CDR1 and CDR2 from the germline V gene are SQVTM and ANQGSEA. The V and J ends lost 5 bases and 5 bases, in that order; junction bases with no gene match: 4. The CDR3 contains 13 residues. The CDR3 sequence is CSVRLAGGETQYF. In DNA, the CDR3 is TGCAGCGTTAGATTAGCGGGAGGGGAGACCCAGTACTTC.

This clonotype was counted only a few times. The genes are TRBV3-1 and TRBJ2-1, with D possibly matching TRBD2 (5 bases). Germline CDR1 reads LGHDT; CDR2 reads YNNKEL (reference sequence). This CDR3 comprises 14 residues. V lost 5 bases and J 7 bases, leaving 15 bases between the germline ends. CDR3 nucleotides: TGTGCCAGCAGCGATTGGACTGGACTTAATGAGCAGTTCTTC. It specifies CASSDWTGLNEQFF.